The entry below describes one T cell receptor (beta chain). Its specificity is unknown. Extracted RNA was reverse transcribed into cDNA, the sequencing template. Only in-frame clones appear in the TCRdb table, and some are missing; sequencing was by immunoSEQ multiplex PCR. Here the sample spans 90,000 to 130,000 clones, under 60% being singletons. Germline V gene sequence: CDR1 SQVTM, CDR2 ANQGSEA. V shed 7 bases, J shed 6 bases, and the junction held 14 bases outside the gene matches. The CDR3 extends over 15 amino acids. This entry belongs to a study of CD8+ T cells in alopecia areata. Broader study findings: Tissue-resident alphabeta T cells belonging to normal skin likewise get sequenced within scalp specimens.

Peripheral blood, together with lesional scalp punch biopsies, was collected from alopecia areata patients. The researchers isolated CD4+ and CD8+ T cells from PBMCs by sorting. The sequenced sample was NKG2D-low CD8+ T cells sorted from blood. The chain is built from TRBV29-1 and TRBJ2-1, with 8 bases aligning to TRBD2. The source is a human donor with alopecia areata. Here the CDR3 DNA reads TGCAGCGCAAACGGACTAGCCGAGAACTCCAATGAGCAGTTCTTC. Protein: CSANGLAENSNEQFF.